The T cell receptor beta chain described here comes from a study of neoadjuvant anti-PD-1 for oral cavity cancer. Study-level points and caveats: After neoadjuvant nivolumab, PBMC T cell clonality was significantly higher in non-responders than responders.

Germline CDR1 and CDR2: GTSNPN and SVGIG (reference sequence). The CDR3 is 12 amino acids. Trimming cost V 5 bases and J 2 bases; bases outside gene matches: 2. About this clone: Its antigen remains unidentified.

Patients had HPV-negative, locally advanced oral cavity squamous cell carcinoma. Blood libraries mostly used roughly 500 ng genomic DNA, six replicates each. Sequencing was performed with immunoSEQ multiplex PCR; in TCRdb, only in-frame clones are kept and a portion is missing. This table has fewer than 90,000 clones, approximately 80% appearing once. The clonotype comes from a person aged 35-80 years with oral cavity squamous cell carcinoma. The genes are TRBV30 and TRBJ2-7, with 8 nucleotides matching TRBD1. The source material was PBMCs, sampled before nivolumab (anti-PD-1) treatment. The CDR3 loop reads CAWGQGPYEQYF. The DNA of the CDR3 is TGTGCCTGGGGACAGGGACCCTACGAGCAGTACTTC.